A selection of T cell receptor beta chains follows, all from one sample in a study of post-analysis software for immune sequencing data. TCRdb reprocessed the PCR reads via MiXCR and lists one record per CDR3 protein. The sample yields more than 450,000 distinct CDR3 sequences, roughly 46% seen once. Source material: blood. The receptor set was obtained from a girl aged 5 to 17 with multiple sclerosis. CDR3s include the opening cysteine and the closing phenylalanine or tryptophan. Each record gives: V gene, D gene, clone size, J gene, CDR3 protein, CDR3 DNA. A D gene is named only where the DNA matches it firmly. Some rows have no size entry. The others give once, few or many, or a class for an expanded clone.

>TRBV27|TRBD2|-|TRBJ2-1
CASSLFRGGPYEQFF
TGTGCCAGCAGTTTATTTCGGGGGGGGCCCTATGAGCAGTTCTTC
>TRBV12-3/TRBV12-4|-|-|TRBJ1-6
CASRRSSSYNSPLHF
TGTGCCAGCAGACGGTCTAGCTCCTATAATTCACCCCTCCACTTT
>TRBV6-5|-|-|TRBJ2-1
CASSYTDSSSYNEQFF
TGTGCCAGCAGTTACACGGATTCTAGCTCCTACAATGAGCAGTTCTTC
>TRBV20-1|TRBD1|-|TRBJ2-5
CSARERYGQGKETQYF
TGCAGTGCTAGAGAACGATATGGACAGGGAAAAGAGACCCAGTACTTC
>TRBV3-1|TRBD1|-|TRBJ2-1
CASRGTGSSNEQFF
TGTGCCAGCAGAGGGACAGGGTCTAGCAATGAGCAGTTCTTC
>TRBV4-1|-|-|TRBJ2-1
CASSQGGLARNEQFF
TGCGCCAGCAGCCAAGGTGGGCTAGCACGCAATGAGCAGTTCTTC
>TRBV5-5|-|-|TRBJ2-7
CASSGTTTYEQYF
TGTGCCAGCAGCGGGACGACAACCTACGAGCAGTACTTC
>TRBV27|-|-|TRBJ1-6
CASSLSLAGNSPLHF
TGTGCCAGCAGTTTATCGCTGGCAGGGAATTCACCCCTCCACTTT
>TRBV3-1|-|few|TRBJ2-3
CASSRGSTGTQYF
TGTGCCAGCAGCCGGGGGTCGACAGGTACGCAGTATTTT
>TRBV20-1|-|-|TRBJ1-2
CSASPGTSNYGYTF
TGCAGTGCTAGCCCCGGGACAAGTAACTATGGCTACACCTTC
>TRBV5-5|TRBD2|few|TRBJ2-7
CASSFLSGYGNEQYF
TGTGCCAGCAGCTTCCTTAGCGGGTATGGAAACGAGCAGTACTTC
>TRBV11-2|-|-|TRBJ2-1
CASSLRRRAGPLHNEQFF
TGTGCCAGCAGCTTACGAAGAAGAGCGGGCCCTCTCCACAATGAGCAGTTCTTC
>TRBV7-6|-|-|TRBJ1-5
CASSSSPVLKPQHF
TGTGCCAGCAGCTCCTCACCGGTCTTGAAGCCCCAGCATTTT
>TRBV3-1|-|few|TRBJ2-3
CASSQAAGVGTDTQYF
TGTGCCAGCAGCCAGGCCGCCGGGGTGGGCACAGATACGCAGTATTTT
>TRBV12-3/TRBV12-4|-|-|TRBJ2-1
CASTASLPGLSGDNEQFF
TGTGCCAGCACAGCAAGCCTCCCGGGCCTTTCAGGGGACAATGAGCAGTTCTTC
>TRBV25-1|-|-|TRBJ2-3
CASSEVQADTQYF
TGTGCCAGCAGTGAAGTTCAGGCAGATACGCAGTATTTT
>TRBV7-2|-|-|TRBJ2-1
CASSSSPIGDEQFF
TGTGCCAGCAGCTCATCACCAATCGGGGATGAGCAGTTCTTC
>TRBV6-5|-|-|TRBJ1-5
CASGKDSNQPQHF
TGTGCCAGCGGTAAAGATAGCAATCAGCCCCAGCATTTT
>TRBV5-6|TRBD2|-|TRBJ2-5
CASSLLPGGLAQDNEQYF
TGTGCCAGCAGCTTGCTCCCGGGGGGACTAGCACAAGACAATGAGCAGTACTTC
>TRBV5-1|-|-|TRBJ2-7
CASRDGGPLEQYF
TGCGCCAGCAGAGATGGAGGACCACTCGAGCAGTACTTC
>TRBV9|-|few|TRBJ2-1
CASSAGTPGNEQFF
TGTGCCAGCAGCGCCGGGACCCCTGGCAATGAGCAGTTCTTC
>TRBV7-2|TRBD2|few|TRBJ2-3
CASSTYLAADTQYF
TGTGCCAGCAGCACTTACCTAGCGGCAGATACGCAGTATTTT
>TRBV12-3/TRBV12-4|TRBD2|few|TRBJ2-3
CASSPRLADTDTQYF
TGTGCCAGCAGTCCCCGCCTAGCGGACACAGATACGCAGTATTTT
>TRBV4-1|-|-|TRBJ2-5
CASSQEQTQETQYF
TGCGCCAGCAGCCAAGAGCAGACACAAGAGACCCAGTACTTC
>TRBV5-1|-|-|TRBJ2-2
CASSLAASEGGELFF
TGCGCCAGCAGCTTGGCGGCTTCTGAGGGCGGGGAGCTGTTTTTT
>TRBV27|-|-|TRBJ2-1
CASGLSAGPTYNEQFF
TGTGCCAGCGGTTTATCCGCGGGACCTACCTACAATGAGCAGTTCTTC
>TRBV7-9|-|few|TRBJ1-5
CASSLRWDQPQHF
TGTGCCAGCAGCTTAAGGTGGGATCAGCCCCAGCATTTT
>TRBV12-3/TRBV12-4|TRBD1|few|TRBJ1-5
CASRGQGARQPQHF
TGTGCCAGCAGGGGTCAGGGGGCTAGGCAGCCCCAGCATTTT